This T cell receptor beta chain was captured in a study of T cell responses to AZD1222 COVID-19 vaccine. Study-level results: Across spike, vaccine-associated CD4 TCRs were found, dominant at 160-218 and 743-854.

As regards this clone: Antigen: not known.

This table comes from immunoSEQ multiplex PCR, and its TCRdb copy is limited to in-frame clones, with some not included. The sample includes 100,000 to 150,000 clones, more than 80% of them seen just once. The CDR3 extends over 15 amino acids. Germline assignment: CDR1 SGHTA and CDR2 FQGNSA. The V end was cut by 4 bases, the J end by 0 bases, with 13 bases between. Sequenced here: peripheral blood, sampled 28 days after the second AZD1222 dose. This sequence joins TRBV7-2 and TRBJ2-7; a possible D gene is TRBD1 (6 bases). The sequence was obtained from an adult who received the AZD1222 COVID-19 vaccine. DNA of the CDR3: TGTGCCAGCAGCTACGAGACAGGAAACTCCTACGAGCAGTACTTC. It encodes CASSYETGNSYEQYF.